One and the same sample provided the 20 T cell receptor beta chains below, sequenced in a study of T cells in Graves' hyperthyroidism and ophthalmopathy. The CDR3 regions of TCR beta were amplified from RNA transcripts. The TCR CDR3 was amplified in a first-round RT-PCR using the HTBI primer set. TCRdb reprocessed the multiplex PCR reads with MiXCR, giving one entry per CDR3 protein. The repertoire consists of 300,000 or so distinct CDR3 sequences, with 21% occurring once and the leading ten covering around 48%. Sequenced input: blood. These receptors were taken from a woman aged 50 to 60 with Graves' hyperthyroidism.

This clonotype was seen a few times. The V and J genes are TRBV20-1 and TRBJ1-1; D may be TRBD1 (6 bases). Trimming took off 0 bases at V and 1 base at J, with 15 bases between the two ends. Per germline, CDR1 DFQATT and CDR2 SNEGSKA (reference sequence). The CDR3 has 16 residues. The CDR3 DNA is TGCAGTGCTAGAGAAAGCTATGGACAGCCGAACACTGAAGCTTTCTTT. Its translation: CSARESYGQPNTEAFF.

This clonotype was observed at least ten times. The genes are TRBV28 and TRBJ1-5, with D perhaps matching TRBD1 (5 bases). V was pared by 8 bases and J by 1 base, with 15 bases between. Germline CDR1 reads MDHEN; CDR2 reads SYDVKM. This CDR3 region has 15 residues. The CDR3 bases are TGTGCCAGCCGATCCATAGGGGCGAGCAATCAGCCCCAGCATTTT. It specifies CASRSIGASNQPQHF.

This clonotype was counted a few times. The chain has TRBV6-2 or TRBV6-3 and TRBJ2-5; 11 bases are a match to TRBD2. The CDR3 is 17 residues long. The J segment lost 1 base and the V segment lost 5 bases, leaving 9 bases of the junction unmatched. CDR1 is MNHEY, CDR2 SVGEGT, per germline. CDR3 nucleotide sequence: TGTGCCAGCAGTAGCTTATGGCTAGCGGGGGGCCAAGAGACCCAGTACTTC. It encodes CASSSLWLAGGQETQYF.

This chain connects TRBV29-1 to TRBJ2-1; TRBD2 agrees at 10 bases. The CDR3 is made up of 13 amino acids. The V gene's germline CDR1 is SQVTM and CDR2 ANQGSEA. V lost 4 bases to trimming and J lost 7 bases; unmatched junction nucleotides: 4. CDR3 loop: CSVGPSGRNEQFF. CDR3 nucleotide sequence: TGCAGCGTTGGGCCTAGCGGGAGAAATGAGCAGTTCTTC.

This clonotype was counted many times. The chain links TRBV27 to TRBJ2-7, with 11 bases that match TRBD2. Germline V gene data show CDR1 as MNHEY and CDR2 as SMNVEV (reference sequence). The CDR3 consists of 16 residues. V gave up 2 bases and J gave up 4 bases; unmatched junction bases: 7. CDR3 loop: CASSLKASGGWYEQYF. CDR3 DNA sequence: TGTGCCAGCAGTTTAAAGGCTAGCGGGGGGTGGTACGAGCAGTACTTC.

The J gene is TRBJ1-2, the V gene TRBV7-3; 8 bases fit TRBD1. V shed 5 bases, J shed 1 base, and the junction held 3 bases outside the gene matches. This CDR3 has 14 residues. Per germline, CDR1 SGHTA and CDR2 FQGTGA. The CDR3 loop is CASSPDRDNYGYTF. In DNA, the CDR3 is TGTGCCAGCAGCCCGGACAGGGATAACTATGGCTACACCTTC.

CDR3 residues: CASSFTADNSYNSPLHF. In DNA form, the CDR3 reads TGTGCCAGCAGTTTTACGGCAGACAACTCCTATAATTCACCCCTCCACTTT. This chain joins TRBV27 and TRBJ1-6; D is undetermined. The CDR3 consists of 17 residues. V was pared by 3 bases and J by 0 bases, with 12 bases between. Germline-derived CDR1 and CDR2 are MNHEY and SMNVEV (reference sequence).

This clonotype occurred many times. The chain joins TRBV3-1 to TRBJ2-1; 8 bases align to TRBD1. This CDR3 has 16 amino acids. The germline gives CDR1 LGHDT, CDR2 YNNKEL (reference sequence). V gave up 4 bases and J gave up 3 bases; unmatched junction bases: 8. CDR3 amino acids: CASSLPPGQGYNEQFF. The CDR3 DNA follows: TGTGCCAGCAGCCTGCCCCCAGGACAGGGCTACAATGAGCAGTTCTTC.

This clonotype has a count of ten or more. The chain couples TRBV12-3 or TRBV12-4 to TRBJ2-2, with a weak D call TRBD1 (7 bases). The V and J ends lost 6 bases and 2 bases respectively, with 22 bases between them. The CDR3 extends over 18 amino acids. The CDR3 bases are TGTGCCAGCAGCCCCCTAGGGGGCGGGACCCTCAACACCGGGGAGCTGTTTTTT. Translating it yields CASSPLGGGTLNTGELFF.

This clonotype was observed many times. Germline is not matched at one junction end, which may reflect a read error. J is TRBJ2-1 and V is TRBV5-1; D might be TRBD1 (6 bases). This CDR3 has 16 residues. Germline-derived CDR1 and CDR2 are SGHRS and YFSETQ. The CDR3 DNA reads as TGCGCCAGCAGCTTGGCAGACAGGCCTTCCTACGATGAGCAGTTCTTC. Its translation is CASSLADRPSYDEQFF.

This clonotype was seen at least ten times. The chain is built from TRBV6-2 or TRBV6-3 and TRBJ2-3; maybe TRBD2 (5 bases). V dropped 6 bases and J dropped 4 bases, with 8 bases sitting between them. The CDR3 sequence is 12 residues long. Germline assignment: CDR1 MNHEY and CDR2 SVGEGT. This chain's CDR3 is CASRLSADTQYF. CDR3 nucleotide sequence: TGTGCCAGCAGACTTAGCGCAGATACGCAGTATTTT.

The chain is built from TRBV30 and TRBJ2-1, with 7 bases fitting TRBD1. V gave up 0 bases and J gave up 10 bases; unmatched junction bases: 6. The CDR3 runs to 13 residues. Germline V lookup: CDR1 GTSNPN, CDR2 SVGIG (reference sequence). The CDR3 region is CAWSVVGQAEQFF. The CDR3 nucleotides are TGTGCCTGGAGTGTAGTTGGACAGGCCGAGCAGTTCTTC.

The table lists this clonotype with many counts. The J gene is TRBJ2-3, the V gene TRBV9; tentatively, D is TRBD2 (7 bases). With 1 base removed from V and 0 bases from J, the gap between germline ends came to 12 bases. In germline, CDR1 is SGDLS, CDR2 YYNGEE. There are 16 residues in the CDR3. In DNA form, the CDR3 reads TGTGCCAGCAGCGTATCGGGGGGCCCTAGCACAGATACGCAGTATTTT. Its protein product is CASSVSGGPSTDTQYF.

This clonotype was detected many times. The chain carries TRBV12-3 or TRBV12-4 and TRBJ1-2; 7 bases are a match to TRBD1. The CDR3 spans 13 residues. The V and J ends lost 8 bases and 3 bases, in that order; junction bases with no gene match: 6. CDR3: CASAQGEDYGYTF. The CDR3 DNA reads TGTGCCAGCGCCCAGGGGGAGGACTATGGCTACACCTTC.

There are many counts of this clonotype. This CDR3 reads CASSLIGSAGDEQFF. The CDR3, as DNA: TGCGCCAGCAGCCTAATCGGGTCGGCGGGGGATGAGCAGTTCTTC. The rearrangement joins TRBV5-1 to TRBJ2-1; TRBD2 agrees at 7 bases. This CDR3 contains 15 residues. V was pared by 4 bases and J by 8 bases, with 12 bases of the junction left unmatched. From germline, CDR1 is SGHRS and CDR2 YFSETQ.

In this sample, this clonotype turned up many times. This rearrangement joins TRBV6-1 to TRBJ1-1; D is ambiguous. Germline V gene sequence: CDR1 MNHNS, CDR2 SASEGT. Trimming shortened V by 2 bases and J by 4 bases, and 5 bases separated the two germline ends. CDR3 length: 12 residues. CDR3 sequence (DNA): TGTGCCAGCAGTGAATTTGGCACTGAAGCTTTCTTT. Protein sequence: CASSEFGTEAFF.

This clonotype was detected only a few times. This chain uses TRBV6-6 with TRBJ1-1; 8 bases fit TRBD1. Germline V gene sequence: CDR1 MNHNY, CDR2 SVGAGI (reference sequence). This CDR3 comprises 18 residues. J was trimmed by 1 base and V by 1 base; bases with no gene match: 11. The CDR3 nucleotides are TGTGCCAGCAGTTACTTGATTCCGGGACAGGTGAGGAACACTGAAGCTTTCTTT. It translates to CASSYLIPGQVRNTEAFF.

In this sample, this clonotype turned up a few times. CDR3 nucleotides: TGCAGTGCACCGGACGGTGGGCTTGGAGAGACCCAGTACTTC. Its protein product is CSAPDGGLGETQYF. The chain employs TRBV20-1 and TRBJ2-5, with D unresolved. The CDR3 loop spans 14 amino acids. CDR1 and CDR2 (germline): DFQATT, SNEGSKA (reference sequence). V lost 6 bases and J 4 bases, leaving 18 bases between the germline ends.

This rearrangement joins TRBV2 to TRBJ2-7; no clear D. V lost 1 base, J lost 3 bases, and 4 bases lay in between. Looked up from germline, CDR1 is SNHLY and CDR2 is FYNNEI. The CDR3 covers 12 residues. The CDR3 sequence: CASSEENYEQYF. The DNA for the CDR3 is TGTGCCAGCAGTGAAGAAAACTACGAGCAGTACTTC.

This clonotype was seen only a few times. CDR3 loop: CASRDKEWTSGGASTGELFF. The DNA of the CDR3 is TGTGCCAGCAGGGATAAAGAATGGACTAGCGGGGGGGCCTCTACCGGGGAGCTGTTTTTT. The rearrangement joins TRBV6-1 to TRBJ2-2; 15 positions agree with TRBD2. CDR1 is MNHNS, CDR2 SASEGT, per germline. CDR3 length: 20 residues. The ends lost 6 bases at V and 5 bases at J; junction bases unmatched: 16.